The 20 T cell receptor beta chains below were found in one sample sequenced in a study of vaccination and CD4 T cells after COVID-19. No antigen has been assigned to these receptors. Sequencing of the DNA from cultured CD4+ T cells was carried out with the Oncomine TCR Beta short-read assay. MiXCR, run by TCRdb on the PCR reads, gives a single entry per CDR3 protein. The sample shows about 15,000 distinct CDR3 sequences, roughly 51% of them seen only once. Sample treatment: roughly 10-day PBMC culture with coronavirus spike peptide pools or control peptides (ViraFEST assay). The sample was CD4+ T cells from blood, cultured in vitro. Receptor source: a human donor who had recovered from COVID-19.

This chain joins TRBV24-1 and TRBJ2-5; D gene ambiguous. The ends were cut back, 5 bases at V and 5 bases at J, with 8 bases in the middle. The germline CDR1 and CDR2 sequences are KGHDR and SFDVKD. The CDR3 loop spans 12 amino acids. CDR3 protein: CATSALGETQYF. DNA of the CDR3: TGTGCCACCAGTGCCCTAGGGGAGACCCAGTACTTC.

The chain is built from TRBV24-1 and TRBJ1-2, with 9 bases that match TRBD1. V gave up 5 bases and J gave up 2 bases; unmatched junction bases: 8. The V gene's germline CDR1 is KGHDR and CDR2 SFDVKD. The CDR3 consists of 16 residues. The CDR3 coding sequence is TGTGCCACCAGTGGGGGACCGGGACAGGGAAACTATGGCTACACCTTC. It specifies CATSGGPGQGNYGYTF.

This chain links TRBV11-2 with TRBJ1-2; 9 nucleotides align to TRBD1. V trimming: 1 base; J trimming: 7 bases; junction bases outside the gene matches: 7. The CDR3 extends over 15 amino acids. CDR1 SGHAT and CDR2 FQNNGV come from the germline V gene. CDR3 sequence: CASSLVQGAFGGYTF. As DNA, the CDR3 is TGTGCCAGCAGCTTAGTACAGGGGGCGTTTGGTGGCTACACCTTC.

This chain connects TRBV7-8 to TRBJ1-2; 7 bases are shared with TRBD1. The CDR3 runs to 14 residues. The germline V gene has CDR1 SGHVS and CDR2 FQNEAQ. Trimming removed 4 bases from V and 8 bases from J; junction bases left unmatched: 10. CDR3: CASSSGGGLRGYTF. The CDR3 DNA reads as TGTGCCAGCAGCTCAGGGGGGGGATTGAGGGGCTACACCTTC.

This rearrangement joins TRBV6-1 to TRBJ1-2; 7 positions match TRBD1. The V and J ends lost 6 bases and 4 bases, in that order; junction bases with no gene match: 8. Germline V gene data show CDR1 as MNHNS and CDR2 as SASEGT. This CDR3 spans 14 amino acids. Here the CDR3 reads CASRTGTERYGYTF. The CDR3 nucleotides read TGTGCCAGCAGAACCGGGACAGAGCGCTATGGCTACACCTTC.

The chain links TRBV6-1 to TRBJ1-2; no firm D call. The germline V gene encodes CDR1 MNHNS and CDR2 SASEGT. The ends were cut back, 3 bases at V and 8 bases at J, with 10 bases in the middle. The CDR3 covers 12 residues. The CDR3 here is CASSDATQGYTF. The CDR3 DNA follows: TGTGCCAGCAGTGACGCAACACAGGGCTACACCTTC.

The chain uses TRBV20-1 and TRBJ2-1; TRBD2 matches at 11 bases. The CDR3 runs 19 residues. After removal of 4 bases from V and 3 bases from J, the junction contained 17 bases not matched to a gene. CDR1 DFQATT and CDR2 SNEGSKA come from the germline V gene (reference sequence). CDR3 amino acids: CSANRRGGPGTSGYNEQFF. The CDR3 coding sequence is TGCAGTGCTAACCGCAGGGGGGGTCCCGGGACTAGCGGCTACAATGAGCAGTTCTTC.

This clonotype was recorded a few times. DNA of the CDR3: TGTGCCAGTACCCAGGACAGGGCCAGCAATCAGCCCCAGCATTTT. Amino acids: CASTQDRASNQPQHF. V is TRBV19 and J is TRBJ1-5, with TRBD1 matching 8 bases. CDR3 size: 15 residues. Germline trimming cut 7 bases from V and 1 base from J; bases unmatched to any gene: 6. The germline V gene has CDR1 LNHDA and CDR2 SQIVND (reference sequence).

This sequence joins TRBV15 and TRBJ1-1, with 7 nucleotides matching TRBD1. Germline loops: CDR1 LNHNV, CDR2 YYDKDF (reference sequence). The V gene end was trimmed by 1 base and the J gene end by 0 bases; junction bases not matched to a gene: 2. The length of the CDR3 is 15 residues. CDR3 sequence reads: CATSRGQGLNTEAFF. The CDR3 nucleotides are TGTGCCACCAGCAGAGGACAGGGATTGAACACTGAAGCTTTCTTT.

CDR3 loop: CASSFDVSGTQHF. The CDR3 coding sequence is TGTGCCAGCAGCTTTGACGTCTCGGGGACCCAGCATTTT. This chain joins TRBV7-2 and TRBJ1-5, with D hard to call. Germline lookup yields CDR1 SGHTA and CDR2 FQGNSA. The V and J ends lost 3 bases and 11 bases respectively, with 14 bases between them. CDR3 length: 13 residues.

This clonotype has only a few counts. The chain has TRBV10-3 and TRBJ1-1; 7 nucleotides align to TRBD1. V gave up 5 bases and J gave up 4 bases; unmatched junction bases: 7. CDR3 length: 14 residues. The V gene's germline CDR1 is ENHRY and CDR2 SYGVKD. CDR3 sequence (DNA): TGTGCCATCAGTTGGAGGCAGGGGGGCACTGAAGCTTTCTTT. Amino acid sequence: CAISWRQGGTEAFF.

The chain has TRBV2 and TRBJ2-1; D unresolved. Trimming removed 4 bases from V and 4 bases from J, with 2 bases in between. This CDR3 comprises 11 residues. The germline V gene encodes CDR1 SNHLY and CDR2 FYNNEI. The DNA for the CDR3 is TGTGCCAGCAGTGTATACAATGAGCAGTTCTTC. It is translated as CASSVYNEQFF.

This clonotype was seen more than once but under ten times. This rearrangement joins TRBV28 to TRBJ2-3, with unresolved D. V was trimmed by 5 bases and J by 0 bases, leaving 6 bases between them. In germline, CDR1 is MDHEN, CDR2 SYDVKM. The CDR3 loop spans 13 amino acids. CDR3 DNA: TGTGCCAGCAGTCCCCAAAGCACAGATACGCAGTATTTT. This sequence encodes CASSPQSTDTQYF.

This clonotype came up a few times. The chain carries TRBV18 and TRBJ1-5, with a tentative D call TRBD1 (6 bases). The CDR3 has 16 residues. With 3 bases removed from V and 7 bases from J, the gap between germline ends came to 19 bases. CDR1 is KGHSH, CDR2 LQKENI, per germline. CDR3 DNA: TGTGCCAGCTCACCGAGGGCTGCAGGGGAGGGCCAGCCCCAGCATTTT. Translating it yields CASSPRAAGEGQPQHF.

The rearrangement joins TRBV19 to TRBJ2-5; TRBD2 aligns across 14 bases. V lost 6 bases, J lost 4 bases, and 7 bases stayed unmatched. CDR3 size: 16 residues. In germline, CDR1 is LNHDA, CDR2 SQIVND (reference sequence). The CDR3 protein is CASSQGLAGGGETQYF. The CDR3 DNA follows: TGTGCCAGTAGCCAAGGACTAGCGGGGGGAGGAGAGACCCAGTACTTC. The full variable domain, in which reference TRBV19 and TRBJ2-5 provide the parts outside the CDR3, is DGGITQSPKYLFRKEGQNVTLSCEQNLNHDAMYWYRQDPGQGLRLIYYSQIVNDFQKGDIAEGYSVSREKKESFPLTVTSAQKNPTAFYLCASSQGLAGGGETQYFGPGTRLLVL.

The chain carries TRBV18 and TRBJ1-5, with D perhaps matching TRBD1 (5 bases). Trimming cost V 5 bases and J 7 bases, with 12 bases left between them. Germline V gene lookup returns CDR1 KGHSH and CDR2 LQKENI. The CDR3 length is 13 residues. The CDR3 DNA is TGTGCCAGCTCAACCGGGGGGGAGCAGCCCCAGCATTTT. Translation: CASSTGGEQPQHF.

This chain joins TRBV7-2 and TRBJ2-3; a possible D gene is TRBD1 (5 bases). With 6 bases removed from V and 7 bases from J, the gap between germline ends came to 11 bases. CDR3 length equals 12 residues. The V gene's germline CDR1 is SGHTA and CDR2 FQGNSA. DNA for the CDR3: TGTGCCAGCAGTCTTAGGGGATATACGCAGTATTTT. Protein sequence: CASSLRGYTQYF. Complete variable domain (other parts from reference TRBV7-2 and TRBJ2-3): GAGVSQSPSNKVTEKGKDVELRCDPISGHTALYWYRQSLGQGLEFLIYFQGNSAPDKSGLPSDRFSAERTGGSVSTLTIQRTQQEDSAVYLCASSLRGYTQYFGPGTRLTVL.

The J gene is TRBJ2-1, the V gene TRBV12-3 or TRBV12-4; 11 bases align to TRBD2. The CDR3 contains 17 residues. V lost 3 bases to trimming and J lost 6 bases; unmatched junction nucleotides: 10. Written as DNA, the CDR3 is TGTGCCAGCAGTTTTCGGGCTAGCGGGAGGTTCGGCAATGAGCAGTTCTTC. Residues: CASSFRASGRFGNEQFF.

The chain is built from TRBV27 and TRBJ1-2; D might be TRBD1 (6 bases). The CDR3 sequence is 13 residues long. Germline V lookup: CDR1 MNHEY, CDR2 SMNVEV (reference sequence). V was shortened by 5 bases and J by 4 bases, with 11 bases between the two germline ends. The CDR3 nucleotides read TGTGCCAGCAGTAAACAGGGTACCTATGGCTACACCTTC. It codes for CASSKQGTYGYTF.

This clonotype was recorded a few times. The CDR3 loop reads CASSPLAQVRLEQYF. The DNA for the CDR3 is TGTGCCAGCAGTCCACTAGCTCAGGTTCGCCTCGAGCAGTACTTC. The chain is built from TRBV6-2 or TRBV6-3 and TRBJ2-7; D is possibly TRBD2 (6 bases). This CDR3 has 15 amino acids. Germline CDR1 and CDR2: MNHEY and SVGEGT. V gave up 5 bases and J gave up 6 bases, with 20 bases separating them.